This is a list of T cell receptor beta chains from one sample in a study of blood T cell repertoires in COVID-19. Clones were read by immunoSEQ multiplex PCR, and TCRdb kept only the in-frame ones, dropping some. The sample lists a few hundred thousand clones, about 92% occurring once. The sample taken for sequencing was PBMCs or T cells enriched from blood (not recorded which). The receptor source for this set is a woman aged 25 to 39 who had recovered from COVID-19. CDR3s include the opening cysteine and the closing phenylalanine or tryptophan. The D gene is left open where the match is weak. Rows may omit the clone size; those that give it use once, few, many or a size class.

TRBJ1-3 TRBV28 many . TGTGCCAGCAGGGAAACAGGGAACACCATATATTTT CASRETGNTIYF
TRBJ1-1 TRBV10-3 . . TGTGCCATCAGTGAATTGACAGGTTTGAACACTGAAGCTTTCTTT CAISELTGLNTEAFF
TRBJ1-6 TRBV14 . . TGTGCCAGCAGCCAAGAACGGGGTTCACCCCTCCACTTT CASSQERGSPLHF
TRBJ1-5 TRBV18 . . TGTGCCACCTCCGGGGGGCAGGGACAGCCCCAGCATTTT CATSGGQGQPQHF
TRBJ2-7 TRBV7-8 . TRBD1 TGTGCCAGCAGTTTGAGAGTTCTCGGACAGGGGGGCGAGCAGTACTTC CASSLRVLGQGGEQYF
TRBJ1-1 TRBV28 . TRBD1 TGTGCCAGCAGTTCCCCGGGACAGGGAAGGACTGAAGCTTTCTTT CASSSPGQGRTEAFF
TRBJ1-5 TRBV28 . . TGTGCCAGCACCCCTATGGGCAATCAGCCCCAGCATTTT CASTPMGNQPQHF
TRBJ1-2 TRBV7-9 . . TGTGCCAGCAGCAAACCAGGGACACCCTCTAACTATGGCTACACCTTC CASSKPGTPSNYGYTF
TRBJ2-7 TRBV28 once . TGTGCCAGCAGTTTCTTACAGGGACCCTACGAGCAGTACTTC CASSFLQGPYEQYF
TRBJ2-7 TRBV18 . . TGTGCCAGCTCACCGGTACCGGGACAAAACTCCTACGAGCAGTACTTC CASSPVPGQNSYEQYF
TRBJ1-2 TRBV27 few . TGTGCCAGCAGTTTATCTCCCGGGGGTTATGGCTACACCTTC CASSLSPGGYGYTF
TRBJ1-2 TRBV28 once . TGTGCCAGCAGCCTACGGAGGGACTATGGCTACACCTTC CASSLRRDYGYTF
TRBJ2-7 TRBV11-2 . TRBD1 TGTGCCAGCAGCGCCGTGGGGACAGGAACCTACGAGCAGTACTTC CASSAVGTGTYEQYF